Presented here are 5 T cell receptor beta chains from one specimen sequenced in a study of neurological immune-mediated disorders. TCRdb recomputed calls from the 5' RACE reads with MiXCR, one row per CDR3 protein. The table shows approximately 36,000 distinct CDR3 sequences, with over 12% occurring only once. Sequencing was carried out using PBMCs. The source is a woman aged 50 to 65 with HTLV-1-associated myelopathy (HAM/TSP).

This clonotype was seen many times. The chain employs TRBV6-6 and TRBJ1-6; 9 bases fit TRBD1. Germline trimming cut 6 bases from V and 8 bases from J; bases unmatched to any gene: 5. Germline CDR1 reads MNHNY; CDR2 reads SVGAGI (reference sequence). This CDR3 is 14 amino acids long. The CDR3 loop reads CASSYRGQDSPLHF. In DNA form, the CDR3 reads TGTGCCAGCAGCTACAGGGGGCAGGATTCACCCCTCCACTTT.

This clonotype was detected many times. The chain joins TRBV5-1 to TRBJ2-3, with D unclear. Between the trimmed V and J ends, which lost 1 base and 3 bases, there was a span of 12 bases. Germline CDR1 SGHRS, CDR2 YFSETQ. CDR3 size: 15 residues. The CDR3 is CASSLITEATDTQYF. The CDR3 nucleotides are TGCGCCAGCAGCTTGATAACAGAAGCGACAGATACGCAGTATTTT.

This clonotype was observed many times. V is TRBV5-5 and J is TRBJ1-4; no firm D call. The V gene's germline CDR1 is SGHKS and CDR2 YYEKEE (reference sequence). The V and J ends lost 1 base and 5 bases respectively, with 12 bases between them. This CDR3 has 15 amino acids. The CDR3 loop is CASSLREGLNEKLFF. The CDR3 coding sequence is TGTGCCAGCAGCTTGAGGGAGGGATTAAATGAAAAACTGTTTTTT.

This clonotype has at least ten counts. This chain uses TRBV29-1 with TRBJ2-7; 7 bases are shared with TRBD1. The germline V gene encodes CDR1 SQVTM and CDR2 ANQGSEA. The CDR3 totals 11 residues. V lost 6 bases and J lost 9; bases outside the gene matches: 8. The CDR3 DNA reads TGCAGCGTGCGACAGGGTGGCGGGCAGTACTTC. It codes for CSVRQGGGQYF.

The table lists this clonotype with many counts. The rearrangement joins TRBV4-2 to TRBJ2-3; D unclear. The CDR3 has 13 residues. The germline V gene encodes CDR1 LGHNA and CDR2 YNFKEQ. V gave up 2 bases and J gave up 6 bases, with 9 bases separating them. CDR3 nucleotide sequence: TGTGCCAGCAGCCAACCCTGGGGTGATACGCAGTATTTT. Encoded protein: CASSQPWGDTQYF.